The 21 T cell receptor beta chains in this list originate from one sample, sequenced in a study of cytomegalovirus exposure and HLA in healthy donors. PCR was performed using 60 Vbeta and 13 Jbeta primers. Using immunoSEQ multiplex PCR, the repertoire was profiled, and TCRdb retains in-frame clones only, with some absent. The repertoire consists of fewer than 110,000 clones, with roughly 70% occurring once and the leading ten covering more than 3%. Material for sequencing was PBMCs. These receptors originate from a woman between 50 and 59 years old in good health and CMV-seronegative.

The CDR3 DNA is TGTGCCAGCAGCTCTGCCTTGGGGGGGCTCGGGTACTTC. Translation: CASSSALGGLGYF. The chain recombines TRBV7-9 with TRBJ2-7, with D tentatively TRBD2 (7 bases). Trimming stripped 4 bases from V and 12 bases from J, with 19 bases between. CDR3 length equals 13 residues. Per germline, CDR1 SEHNR and CDR2 FQNEAQ (reference sequence).

The V and J genes are TRBV18 and TRBJ2-2, with D possibly TRBD1 on 6 matching bases. Germline assignment: CDR1 KGHSH and CDR2 LQKENI. V lost 2 bases to trimming and J lost 3 bases, with 10 bases between them. The CDR3 contains 15 residues. This CDR3 reads CASSPGGAYTGELFF. The CDR3 DNA sequence: TGTGCCAGCTCACCAGGGGGCGCCTACACCGGGGAGCTGTTTTTT.

The V call is TRBV19, the J call TRBJ2-2; D not resolved. Looked up from germline, CDR1 is LNHDA and CDR2 is SQIVND (reference sequence). The CDR3 loop spans 10 amino acids. Trimming cost V 9 bases and J 6 bases, with 5 bases left between them. The CDR3 protein is CARRSGELFF. CDR3 in DNA: TGTGCCAGGAGGTCCGGGGAGCTGTTTTTT. The full variable domain, its missing parts supplied by reference TRBV19 and TRBJ2-2, is DGGITQSPKYLFRKEGQNVTLSCEQNLNHDAMYWYRQDPGQGLRLIYYSQIVNDFQKGDIAEGYSVSREKKESFPLTVTSAQKNPTAFYLCARRSGELFFGEGSRLTVL.

In its sample, this clone was seen a few times. V usage is TRBV25-1 and J usage is TRBJ2-1, with 11 bases aligning to TRBD2. Trimming cost V 6 bases and J 8 bases; bases outside gene matches: 9. The CDR3 loop spans 15 amino acids. CDR1 and CDR2 from the germline V gene are MGHDK and SYGVNS. The DNA of the CDR3 is TGTGCCAGCAGCGCCCGACTAGCGGGAATCGATGAGCAGTTCTTC. Translated: CASSARLAGIDEQFF.

This clone appeared a few times. This rearrangement joins TRBV7-2 to TRBJ1-5, with 8 bases matching TRBD1. The V gene's germline CDR1 is SGHTA and CDR2 FQGNSA. The CDR3 has 14 residues. V was clipped by 4 bases and J by 7 bases; unmatched bases: 6. In nucleotides, the CDR3 is TGTGCCAGCAGCTCCGGACAGGGTGAACAGCCCCAGCATTTT. This codes for CASSSGQGEQPQHF. The whole variable domain, remainder taken from reference TRBV7-2 and TRBJ1-5, is GAGVSQSPSNKVTEKGKDVELRCDPISGHTALYWYRQSLGQGLEFLIYFQGNSAPDKSGLPSDRFSAERTGGSVSTLTIQRTQQEDSAVYLCASSSGQGEQPQHFGDGTRLSIL.

In this sample, this clone turned up a few times. V is TRBV19 and J is TRBJ2-6; D is ambiguous. Germline assignment: CDR1 LNHDA and CDR2 SQIVND (reference sequence). This CDR3 contains 15 residues. The V end lost 3 bases, the J end lost 0 bases, and 6 bases lay between the germline ends. The CDR3 here is CASSIGHSGANVLTF. The CDR3 region has the DNA TGTGCCAGTAGTATTGGGCACTCTGGGGCCAACGTCCTGACTTTC.

This clone turned up a few times. CDR3: CSVGGTGNNEQFF. CDR3 coding DNA: TGCAGCGTTGGGGGGACTGGCAACAATGAGCAGTTCTTC. The chain links TRBV29-1 to TRBJ2-1; perhaps TRBD2 as D (6 bases). Between the trimmed V and J ends, which lost 4 bases and 5 bases, there was a span of 12 bases. The germline CDR1 and CDR2 sequences are SQVTM and ANQGSEA. The CDR3 totals 13 residues.

V is TRBV2 and J is TRBJ2-5; weak D call: TRBD1 (6 bases). The CDR3 loop spans 15 amino acids. With 4 bases removed from V and 2 bases from J, the gap between germline ends came to 14 bases. Germline CDR1 SNHLY, CDR2 FYNNEI. The CDR3 loop reads CASSGQGKIQETQYF. CDR3 DNA: TGTGCCAGCAGTGGGCAGGGGAAGATACAAGAGACCCAGTACTTC.

This chain uses TRBV7-2 with TRBJ2-1; 9 bases align to TRBD2. CDR3 length equals 15 residues. Germline assignment: CDR1 SGHTA and CDR2 FQGNSA. The ends lost 2 bases at V and 4 bases at J; junction bases unmatched: 3. The CDR3 spells CASSLLAGDYNEQFF. The CDR3 bases are TGTGCCAGCAGCTTATTAGCGGGGGATTACAATGAGCAGTTCTTC.

Here the CDR3 DNA reads TGTGCCAGTAGTGGGGGCAGCTATCAGCCCCAGCATTTT. It codes for CASSGGSYQPQHF. The rearrangement joins TRBV19 to TRBJ1-5, with D possibly matching TRBD1 (6 bases). V was shortened by 5 bases and J by 5 bases, with 10 bases between the two germline ends. The CDR3 covers 13 residues. From germline, CDR1 is LNHDA and CDR2 SQIVND (reference sequence).

CDR3 in DNA: TGTGCCAGCAGCGTAGGACAGGGGCCCCCCTACGAGCAGTACTTC. Encoded protein: CASSVGQGPPYEQYF. The chain uses TRBV9 and TRBJ2-7; 8 bases align to TRBD1. The CDR3 sequence is 15 residues long. V lost 0 bases to trimming and J lost 2 bases; unmatched junction nucleotides: 4. CDR1 is SGDLS, CDR2 YYNGEE, per germline.

V usage is TRBV11-1 and J usage is TRBJ1-2; D is undetermined. Trimming removed 3 bases at V and 0 bases at J, with 8 bases between. The germline V gene has CDR1 SGHAT and CDR2 FQDESV (reference sequence). CDR3 length: 14 amino acids. CDR3 nucleotides: TGTGCCAGCAGCTTGAATACAGCTAACTATGGCTACACCTTC. The encoded protein is CASSLNTANYGYTF.

This clone has only a few counts. The CDR3 sequence is CASSPRDRGAEKLFF. The CDR3, as DNA: TGTGCCAGCTCACCTAGGGACAGGGGAGCCGAAAAACTGTTTTTT. This chain uses TRBV18 with TRBJ1-4, with TRBD1 matching 10 bases. The CDR3 runs to 15 residues. Losses at the gene ends were 3 bases for V and 8 bases for J; bases not matched to a gene: 6. CDR1 and CDR2 from the germline V gene are KGHSH and LQKENI.

This chain joins TRBV18 and TRBJ2-7; 8 bases match TRBD2. V lost 2 bases to trimming and J lost 5 bases; unmatched junction nucleotides: 11. The length of the CDR3 is 16 residues. The germline V gene encodes CDR1 KGHSH and CDR2 LQKENI. CDR3 in amino acids: CASSPAGGGFVDEQYF. The CDR3 nucleotides are TGTGCCAGCTCACCAGCGGGAGGAGGATTCGTGGACGAGCAGTACTTC.

The chain employs TRBV18 and TRBJ1-2; 10 bases agree with TRBD1. Unmatched junction bases numbered 0, after V lost 2 bases and J lost 3 bases. The CDR3 is 14 residues long. Germline CDR1 KGHSH, CDR2 LQKENI. CDR3 sequence (DNA): TGTGCCAGCTCACCAGGGACAGGGGACTATGGCTACACCTTC. Its translation is CASSPGTGDYGYTF.

The chain recombines TRBV2 with TRBJ2-3; 11 bases agree with TRBD1. Germline loops: CDR1 SNHLY, CDR2 FYNNEI. The trim removed 10 bases at V and 3 bases at J, leaving 3 bases unmatched. The CDR3 spans 13 residues. Here the CDR3 DNA reads TGTGCCAAGGGGACAGGGGGAACAGATACGCAGTATTTT. This codes for CAKGTGGTDTQYF.

The chain couples TRBV7-6 to TRBJ2-5; TRBD1 matches at 7 bases. CDR3 length: 14 residues. Germline trimming cut 1 base from V and 5 bases from J; bases unmatched to any gene: 4. Germline V gene sequence: CDR1 SGHVS, CDR2 FNYEAQ. CDR3 coding DNA: TGTGCCAGCAGCTTAGGGACAGGCGGGGAGACCCAGTACTTC. Its protein product is CASSLGTGGETQYF.

The chain employs TRBV19 and TRBJ2-7; TRBD1 might be the D (6 bases). Germline lookup yields CDR1 LNHDA and CDR2 SQIVND (reference sequence). Trimming pared 4 bases from V and 6 bases from J, leaving 7 bases between. There are 11 residues in the CDR3. The CDR3 reads CASSNRVEQYF. The CDR3 DNA is TGTGCCAGTAGTAACAGGGTCGAGCAGTACTTC.

The chain joins TRBV6-5 to TRBJ2-7, with 8 positions matching TRBD1. Germline trimming cut 6 bases from V and 5 bases from J; bases unmatched to any gene: 12. In germline, CDR1 is MNHEY, CDR2 SVGAGI. This CDR3 is built from 15 residues. CDR3 DNA: TGTGCCAGCAGCCCCGTGGGACAGGTCATCCACGAGCAGTACTTC. Translation gives CASSPVGQVIHEQYF.

Details on this clone: An end of the junction does not agree with germline; a read error may underlie this. The chain employs TRBV7-3 and TRBJ1-2; possibly TRBD1 for D (5 bases). The CDR3 has 14 amino acids. CDR1 is SGHTA and CDR2 is FQGTGA in the germline V gene. CDR3 amino acids: CASSLTRSAGPHNF. The CDR3, as DNA: TGTGCCAGCAGCTTAACCCGGTCCGCGGGACCACATAACTTC.

This clone was seen a handful of times. The V call is TRBV6-1, the J call TRBJ2-7; D call uncertain. The CDR3 spans 13 residues. CDR1 is MNHNS and CDR2 is SASEGT in the germline V gene. V was clipped by 7 bases and J by 5 bases, with 15 bases between them. CDR3 nucleotides: TGTGCCAGCAACGGTCAGGCTCCTAACGAGCAGTACTTC. Protein sequence: CASNGQAPNEQYF.